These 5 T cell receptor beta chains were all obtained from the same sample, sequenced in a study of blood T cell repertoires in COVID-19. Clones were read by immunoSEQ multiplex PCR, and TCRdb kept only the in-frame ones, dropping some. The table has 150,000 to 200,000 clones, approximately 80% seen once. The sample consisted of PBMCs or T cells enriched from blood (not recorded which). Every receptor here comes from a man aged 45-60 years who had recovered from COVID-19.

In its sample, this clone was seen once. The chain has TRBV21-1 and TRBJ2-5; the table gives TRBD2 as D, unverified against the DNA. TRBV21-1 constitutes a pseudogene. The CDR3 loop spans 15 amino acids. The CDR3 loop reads CASPLHRGAGETQYF. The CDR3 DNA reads TGTGCCAGCCCTCTACACCGGGGGGCAGGAGAGACCCAGTACTTC.

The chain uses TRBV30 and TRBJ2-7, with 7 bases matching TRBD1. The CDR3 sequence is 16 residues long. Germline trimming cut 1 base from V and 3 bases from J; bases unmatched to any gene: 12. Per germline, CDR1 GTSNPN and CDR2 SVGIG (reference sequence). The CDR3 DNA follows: TGTGCCTGGAGTGCGGGACAGCTCCAGGGTAACTACGAGCAGTACTTC. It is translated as CAWSAGQLQGNYEQYF.

The CDR3 sequence: CASSGSDIPWDTTNEKLFF. In nucleotides, the CDR3 is TGCGCCAGCAGCGGCTCGGATATCCCCTGGGACACAACTAATGAAAAACTGTTTTTT. This chain links TRBV5-1 with TRBJ1-4; possibly TRBD1 for D (6 bases). CDR3 length: 19 amino acids. CDR1 is SGHRS and CDR2 is YFSETQ in the germline V gene. V lost 4 bases and J 0 bases, leaving 22 bases between the germline ends.

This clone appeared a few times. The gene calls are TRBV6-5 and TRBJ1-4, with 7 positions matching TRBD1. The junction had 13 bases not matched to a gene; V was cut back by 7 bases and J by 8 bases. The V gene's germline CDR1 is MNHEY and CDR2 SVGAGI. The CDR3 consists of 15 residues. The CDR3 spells CASILSPGGREKLFF. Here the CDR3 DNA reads TGTGCCAGCATCCTTTCTCCAGGGGGAAGAGAAAAACTGTTTTTT.

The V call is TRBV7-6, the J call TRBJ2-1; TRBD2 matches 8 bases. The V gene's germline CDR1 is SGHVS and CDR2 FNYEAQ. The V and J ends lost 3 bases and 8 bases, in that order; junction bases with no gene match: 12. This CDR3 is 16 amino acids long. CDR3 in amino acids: CASSFRGGTGWYEQFF. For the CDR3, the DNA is TGTGCCAGCAGCTTCCGGGGGGGGACCGGCTGGTATGAGCAGTTCTTC. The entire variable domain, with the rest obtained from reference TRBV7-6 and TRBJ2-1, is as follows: GAGVSQSPRYKVTKRGQDVALRCDPISGHVSLYWYRQALGQGPEFLTYFNYEAQQDKSGLPNDRFSAERPEGSISTLTIQRTEQRDSAMYRCASSFRGGTGWYEQFFGPGTRLTVL.